This T cell receptor beta chain was found in a study of T-cell memory formation after mild COVID-19. Findings and caveats of the study: A balance of CD4 and CD8 characterized clones contracting day 15 to 85, whereas later expanders leaned CD4+.

This clonotype was seen only a few times. Its antigen is as yet unknown. Constant-segment-primed 5'RACE gave TCR alpha and TCR beta cDNA libraries with sample barcodes and UMIs. TCRdb processed the 5' RACE reads anew with MiXCR; each CDR3 protein has one entry. The data show some 160,000 distinct CDR3 sequences, roughly 30% seen once. V shed 0 bases and J shed 4 bases, with 18 bases lying between them. CDR1 is SQVTM and CDR2 is ANQGSEA in the germline V gene. The CDR3 contains 17 residues. The source material was PBMCs or a T cell subset sorted from them (not recorded which). This receptor was taken from an adult woman who had mild COVID-19 (a few samples of this study predate the infection). Cell type and time point are not known. The chain recombines TRBV29-1 with TRBJ2-2, with D possibly being TRBD1 (6 bases). The CDR3 region has the DNA TGCAGCGTTGAAGATCTTCAGGATAGCAGGGGCACCGGGGAGCTGTTTTTT. Protein sequence: CSVEDLQDSRGTGELFF.